Below are 3 T cell receptor beta chains sequenced from a single sample in a study of spatial heterogeneity in lung cancer. Time point in this sample: sample taken at primary tumor resection. TCRdb reprocessed the 5' RACE reads with MiXCR, giving one entry per CDR3 protein. Among under 5,500 distinct CDR3 sequences listed, under 6% were seen once. Source: normal lung tissue next to the tumor, taken at surgery. All receptors come from a female donor with early-stage non-small cell lung cancer.

This clonotype was counted between two and nine times. It may be a read error: a sequence one base away is much more abundant. The V call is TRBV20-1, the J call TRBJ1-2, with 7 bases that match TRBD1. Germline V lookup: CDR1 DFQATT, CDR2 SNEGSKA (reference sequence). The CDR3 spans 14 residues. The DNA of the CDR3 is TGCAGTGCTATCCAGGGAGGACAGGACTATGGCTACAACTTC. It codes for CSAIQGGQDYGYNF.

In this sample, this clonotype is medium-sized. V usage is TRBV18 and J usage is TRBJ1-1; no definite D call. The CDR3 is made up of 13 amino acids. Germline CDR1 and CDR2: KGHSH and LQKENI. V lost 5 bases and J 3 bases, leaving 10 bases between the germline ends. The CDR3 sequence is CASSYEVDTEAFF. CDR3 nucleotides: TGTGCCAGCTCATACGAGGTGGACACTGAAGCTTTCTTT. Full variable domain (rest looked up from reference TRBV18 and TRBJ1-1): NAGVMQNPRHLVRRRGQEARLRCSPMKGHSHVYWYRQLPEEGLKFMVYLQKENIIDESGMPKERFSAEFPKEGPSILRIQQVVRGDSAAYFCASSYEVDTEAFFGQGTRLTVV.

The sample holds many counts of this clonotype. The chain employs TRBV20-1 and TRBJ1-6; TRBD1 is a possible D gene (6 bases). Germline loops: CDR1 DFQATT, CDR2 SNEGSKA (reference sequence). The V end was cut by 0 bases, the J end by 4 bases, with 13 bases between. The CDR3 extends over 16 amino acids. The CDR3 bases are TGCAGTGCTAGAGAGGGGGCCGCTAATTATAATTCACCCCTCCACTTT. Translation: CSAREGAANYNSPLHF.